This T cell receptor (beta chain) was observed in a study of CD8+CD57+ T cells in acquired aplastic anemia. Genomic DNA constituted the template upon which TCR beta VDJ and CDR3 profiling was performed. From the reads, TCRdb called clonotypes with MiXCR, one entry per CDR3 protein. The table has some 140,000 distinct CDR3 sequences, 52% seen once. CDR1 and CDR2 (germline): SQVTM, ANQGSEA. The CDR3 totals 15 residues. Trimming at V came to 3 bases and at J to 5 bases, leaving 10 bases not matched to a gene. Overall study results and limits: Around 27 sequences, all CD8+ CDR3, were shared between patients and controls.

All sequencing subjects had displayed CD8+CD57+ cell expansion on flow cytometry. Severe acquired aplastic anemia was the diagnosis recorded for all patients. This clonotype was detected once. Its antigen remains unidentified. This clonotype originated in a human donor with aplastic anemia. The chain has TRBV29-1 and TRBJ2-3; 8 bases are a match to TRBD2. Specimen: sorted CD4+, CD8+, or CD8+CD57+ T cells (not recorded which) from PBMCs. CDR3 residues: CSVEERELRGDTQYF. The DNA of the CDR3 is TGCAGCGTTGAGGAGCGGGAGCTTCGTGGAGATACGCAGTATTTT.